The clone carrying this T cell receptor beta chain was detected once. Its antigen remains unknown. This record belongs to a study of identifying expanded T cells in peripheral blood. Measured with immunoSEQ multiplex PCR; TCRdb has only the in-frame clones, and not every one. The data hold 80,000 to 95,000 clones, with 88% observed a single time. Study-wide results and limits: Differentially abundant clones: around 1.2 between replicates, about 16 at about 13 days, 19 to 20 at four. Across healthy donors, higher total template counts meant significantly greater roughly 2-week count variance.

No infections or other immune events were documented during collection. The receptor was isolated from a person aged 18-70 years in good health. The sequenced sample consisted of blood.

CDR3 residues: CASSREQGIGTYEQYF. CDR3 DNA: TGTGCCAGCAGCCGTGAACAGGGGATCGGGACCTACGAGCAGTACTTC. This chain joins TRBV6-6 and TRBJ2-7; 7 bases map to TRBD1. The CDR3 loop spans 16 amino acids. Germline loops: CDR1 MNHNY, CDR2 SVGAGI (reference sequence). The V gene end was trimmed by 6 bases and the J gene end by 2 bases; junction bases not matched to a gene: 13.